Following are 12 T cell receptor beta chains from one sample sequenced in a study of cytomegalovirus exposure and HLA in healthy donors. It was with 60 Vbeta and 13 Jbeta primers that the PCR ran. Only in-frame clones appear in the TCRdb table, and some are missing; sequencing was by immunoSEQ multiplex PCR. The sample has about 85,000 clones, less than 80% seen once. The sample taken for sequencing was PBMCs. All receptors derive from a man under 40 in good health and CMV-seronegative.

The chain couples TRBV29-1 to TRBJ1-1; 12 bases are shared with TRBD1. The V gene's germline CDR1 is SQVTM and CDR2 ANQGSEA. This CDR3 has 13 amino acids. V dropped 6 bases and J dropped 4; count of bases not matched to a gene: 3. The CDR3 DNA follows: TGCAGCGTGGCGGGACAGGGGGCCACTGAAGCTTTCTTT. It is translated as CSVAGQGATEAFF.

This clone was counted a single time. The chain combines TRBV4-2 with TRBJ2-2; no clear D. V shed 4 bases and J shed 2 bases, with 11 bases lying between them. This CDR3 contains 15 residues. Germline V gene lookup returns CDR1 LGHNA and CDR2 YNFKEQ. CDR3 sequence: CASSLNPTNTGELFF. The CDR3 coding sequence is TGTGCCAGCAGCCTTAACCCCACAAACACCGGGGAGCTGTTTTTT.

CDR3: CASSISWDREGNEQFF. The DNA of the CDR3 is TGTGCCAGCAGCATTTCCTGGGACAGGGAAGGGAATGAGCAGTTCTTC. The chain carries TRBV11-3 and TRBJ2-1; TRBD1 agrees at 9 bases. Germline V lookup: CDR1 SGHNT, CDR2 YENEEA. The trim removed 5 bases at V and 7 bases at J, leaving 12 bases unmatched. The CDR3 length is 16 residues.

The chain employs TRBV6-5 and TRBJ1-6; D is unclear. The CDR3 consists of 12 residues. V was shortened by 2 bases and J by 13 bases, with 9 bases between the two germline ends. CDR1 is MNHEY, CDR2 SVGAGI, per germline. CDR3 protein: CASSYPGDPLHF. In nucleotides, the CDR3 is TGTGCCAGCAGTTACCCGGGAGACCCCCTCCACTTT.

The chain recombines TRBV7-6 with TRBJ2-7; D remains ambiguous. This CDR3 contains 15 residues. CDR1 is SGHVS and CDR2 is FNYEAQ in the germline V gene. V was shortened by 0 bases and J by 1 base, with 10 bases between the two germline ends. The CDR3 bases are TGTGCCAGCAGCTTAGCGGCTAGTTCTTCCTACGAGCAGTACTTC. Its protein is CASSLAASSSYEQYF.

The V gene is TRBV7-2, the J gene TRBJ1-5, with TRBD1 matching 8 bases. CDR1 SGHTA and CDR2 FQGNSA come from the germline V gene. The CDR3 contains 16 residues. Trimming cost V 3 bases and J 2 bases; bases outside gene matches: 6. The CDR3 here is CASSFTGGFGNQPQHF. The CDR3 DNA reads TGTGCCAGCAGCTTCACAGGGGGATTCGGCAATCAGCCCCAGCATTTT. Variable domain in full (rest from reference TRBV7-2 and TRBJ1-5): GAGVSQSPSNKVTEKGKDVELRCDPISGHTALYWYRQSLGQGLEFLIYFQGNSAPDKSGLPSDRFSAERTGGSVSTLTIQRTQQEDSAVYLCASSFTGGFGNQPQHFGDGTRLSIL.

This clone was picked up one time. V usage is TRBV27 and J usage is TRBJ1-1; weak D call: TRBD1 (6 bases). There are 16 residues in the CDR3. The V end lost 2 bases, the J end lost 2 bases, and 15 bases lay between the germline ends. CDR1 and CDR2 from the germline V gene are MNHEY and SMNVEV (reference sequence). CDR3 nucleotides: TGTGCCAGCAGTTTAGCAGTCTTAGGGGGAAACACTGAAGCTTTCTTT. This gives the protein CASSLAVLGGNTEAFF.

The gene calls are TRBV5-1 and TRBJ2-1; perhaps TRBD2 as D (6 bases). The CDR3 loop spans 16 amino acids. Trimming took 0 bases from V and 0 from J, leaving 10 bases between them. CDR1 and CDR2 from the germline V gene are SGHRS and YFSETQ. The CDR3 spells CASSLEPGVSYNEQFF. CDR3 nucleotides: TGCGCCAGCAGCTTGGAACCGGGAGTCTCCTACAATGAGCAGTTCTTC.

This rearrangement joins TRBV15 to TRBJ1-6; D gene uncertain. The CDR3 consists of 14 residues. V was cut by 0 bases and J by 7 bases, with 7 bases left in between. Germline assignment: CDR1 LNHNV and CDR2 YYDKDF (reference sequence). The CDR3 spells CATSRDAANSPLHF. The CDR3 nucleotides read TGTGCCACCAGCAGAGATGCAGCGAATTCACCCCTCCACTTT.

This chain joins TRBV9 and TRBJ2-5, with D perhaps TRBD1 (6 bases). The DNA end is a closer match to TRBJ2-7, so the J assignment may be wrong. Germline-derived CDR1 and CDR2 are SGDLS and YYNGEE. This CDR3 has 13 amino acids. The CDR3 DNA reads TGTGCCAGCAGCGTAGACGCAGGGGACGAGCAGTACTTC. It yields the protein CASSVDAGDEQYF.

The V call is TRBV11-2, the J call TRBJ1-1; 9 positions match TRBD1. Trimming cost V 0 bases and J 0 bases; bases outside gene matches: 11. Germline values: CDR1 SGHAT, CDR2 FQNNGV. The CDR3 runs 19 residues. CDR3 bases: TGTGCCAGCAGCTTAGATAGTCGAGGAGGGACAGGGCTGAACACTGAAGCTTTCTTT. It is translated as CASSLDSRGGTGLNTEAFF.

This chain uses TRBV25-1 with TRBJ1-1; D might be TRBD1 (6 bases). V dropped 1 base and J dropped 1 base, with 19 bases sitting between them. The CDR3 has 18 residues. Looked up from germline, CDR1 is MGHDK and CDR2 is SYGVNS. CDR3 amino acids: CASSESRGLAGGNTEAFF. CDR3 in DNA: TGTGCCAGCAGTGAATCCAGGGGACTTGCGGGGGGGAACACTGAAGCTTTCTTT.